The next 4 T cell receptor beta chains were all read from a single sample in a study of blood T cells in healthy people across ages. The authors ran a second PCR of about 6 to 11 cycles using a sample-barcoded 5' primer and a J-beta primer mix. TCRdb itself ran the 5' RACE reads through MiXCR, one entry per CDR3 protein. The table has nearly 1 million distinct CDR3 sequences, roughly half seen once. The specimen sequenced was blood. The source of these receptors is a woman aged 55 to 70 in good health.

This clonotype was detected once. This rearrangement joins TRBV7-8 to TRBJ2-7; TRBD2 matches 8 bases. The J call could be wrong; TRBJ2-5 is a better fit for the DNA end. In germline, CDR1 is SGHVS, CDR2 FQNEAQ. The CDR3 length is 14 residues. The CDR3 region is CASRSMTSVETQYF. CDR3 coding DNA: TGTGCCAGCAGGAGTATGACTAGCGTGGAGACCCAGTACTTC.

This clonotype appeared a few times. This chain joins TRBV4-2 and TRBJ2-5; D not resolved. The length of the CDR3 is 15 residues. The germline V gene has CDR1 LGHNA and CDR2 YNFKEQ. V was cut by 1 base and J by 3 bases, with 12 bases left in between. CDR3 loop: CASSQGQTSKETQYF. Here the CDR3 DNA reads TGTGCCAGCAGCCAAGGTCAGACTTCTAAAGAGACCCAGTACTTC.

The chain employs TRBV12-3 or TRBV12-4 and TRBJ2-1, with a possible D match to TRBD2 (5 bases). This CDR3 spans 14 amino acids. V was trimmed by 6 bases and J by 7 bases, leaving 16 bases between them. This CDR3 reads CASRSEGPQNEQFF. The CDR3 DNA reads TGTGCCAGCAGATCCGAGGGCCCACAGAATGAGCAGTTCTTC.

Note on this clonotype: A single base separates this from a much larger clone, so it may be a read error. The V call is TRBV24-1, the J call TRBJ1-4, with 9 bases that match TRBD1. V shed 6 bases and J 11 bases; nucleotides not matched to a gene: 9. Germline-derived CDR1 and CDR2 are KGHDR and SFDVKD. This CDR3 region has 14 residues. CDR3 in amino acids: CATSPGTGSDKLFF. The CDR3 DNA reads as TGTGCCACCAGTCCAGGGACAGGGTCTGATAAACTGTTTTTT.